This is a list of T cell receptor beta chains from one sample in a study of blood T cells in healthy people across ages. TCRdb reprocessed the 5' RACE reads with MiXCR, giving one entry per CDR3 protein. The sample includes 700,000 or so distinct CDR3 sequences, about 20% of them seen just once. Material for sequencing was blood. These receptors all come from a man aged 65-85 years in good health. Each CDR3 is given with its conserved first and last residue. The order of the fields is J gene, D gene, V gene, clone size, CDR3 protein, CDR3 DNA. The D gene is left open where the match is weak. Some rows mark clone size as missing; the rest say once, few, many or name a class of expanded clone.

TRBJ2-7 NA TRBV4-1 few CASSQVMTEPYEQYF TGCGCCAGCAGCCAAGTAATGACTGAGCCCTACGAGCAGTACTTC
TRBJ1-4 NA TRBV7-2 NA CASSPARGQSEKLFF TGTGCCAGCAGCCCCGCCCGAGGGCAGAGTGAAAAACTGTTTTTT
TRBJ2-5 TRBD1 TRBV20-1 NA CSARRGTGGERTQYF TGCAGTGCTAGAAGAGGGACAGGGGGCGAGCGGACCCAGTACTTC
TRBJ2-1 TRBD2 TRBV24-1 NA CATSVGEGTYNEQFF TGTGCCACCAGTGTCGGGGAGGGCACCTACAATGAGCAGTTCTTC
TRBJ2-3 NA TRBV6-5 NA CASRRAPEADTQYF TGTGCCAGCAGGAGGGCCCCTGAGGCAGATACGCAGTATTTT
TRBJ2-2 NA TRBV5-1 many CASIPHPNTGELFF TGCGCCAGCATCCCTCATCCCAACACCGGGGAGCTGTTTTTT
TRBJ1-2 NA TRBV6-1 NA CASRDGTANYGYTF TGTGCCAGCAGGGACGGGACGGCTAACTATGGCTACACCTTC
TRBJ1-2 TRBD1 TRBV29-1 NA CSTQGADGYTF TGCAGCACCCAGGGGGCGGATGGCTACACCTTC
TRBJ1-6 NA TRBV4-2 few CASSQEYSPLHF TGTGCCAGCAGCCAAGAGTATTCACCCCTCCACTTT
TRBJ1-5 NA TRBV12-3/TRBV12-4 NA CASSYAEGQPQHF TGTGCCAGCAGTTACGCCGAGGGTCAGCCCCAGCATTTT
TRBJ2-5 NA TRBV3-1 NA CASSQDRTAWETQYF TGTGCCAGCAGCCAAGATAGAACAGCCTGGGAGACCCAGTACTTC
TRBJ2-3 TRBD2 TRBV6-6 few CASRPGGEAGTQYF TGTGCCAGCAGACCGGGGGGGGAAGCAGGGACGCAGTATTTT
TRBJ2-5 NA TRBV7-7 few CASSIGAGPQETQYF TGTGCCAGCAGCATCGGGGCGGGGCCACAAGAGACCCAGTACTTC
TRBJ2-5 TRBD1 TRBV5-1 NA CASSWDSAETQYF TGCGCCAGCAGCTGGGACAGTGCCGAGACCCAGTACTTC
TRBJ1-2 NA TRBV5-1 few CASSFQEDYGYTF TGCGCCAGCAGCTTCCAGGAAGACTATGGCTACACCTTC
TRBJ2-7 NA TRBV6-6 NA CASSSILSYEQYF TGTGCCAGCAGTTCCATATTAAGCTACGAGCAGTACTTC
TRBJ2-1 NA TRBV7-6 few CASSLAGIGRNEQFF TGTGCCAGCAGCTTAGCTGGGATCGGTAGAAATGAGCAGTTCTTC
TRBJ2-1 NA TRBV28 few CASNPRSVNEQFF TGTGCCAGCAACCCAAGGTCCGTCAATGAGCAGTTCTTC
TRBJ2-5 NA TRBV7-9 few CASSLGGGLKETQYF TGTGCCAGCAGCTTAGGAGGGGGACTAAAAGAGACCCAGTACTTC
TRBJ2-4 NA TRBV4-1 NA CASSQDPGWAKNIQYF TGCGCCAGCAGCCAAGATCCAGGGTGGGCCAAAAACATTCAGTACTTC
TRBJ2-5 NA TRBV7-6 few CASSLLGGREETQYF TGTGCCAGCAGCTTACTAGGGGGAAGGGAAGAGACCCAGTACTTC
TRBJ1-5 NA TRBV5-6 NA CASSRWETENQPQHF TGTGCCAGCAGCCGGTGGGAGACAGAGAATCAGCCCCAGCATTTT
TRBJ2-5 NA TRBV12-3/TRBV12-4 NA CASSFNTPETQYF TGTGCCAGCAGTTTTAACACGCCGGAGACCCAGTACTTC
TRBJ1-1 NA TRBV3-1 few CASSQVEGGTEAFF TGTGCCAGCAGCCAAGTCGAAGGGGGCACTGAAGCTTTCTTT
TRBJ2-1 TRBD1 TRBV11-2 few CASSPMRGRGNERFF TGTGCCAGCAGCCCGATGAGGGGGCGAGGCAATGAGCGGTTCTTC
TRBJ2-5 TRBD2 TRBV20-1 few CSASATSGQETQYF TGCAGTGCTAGCGCGACTAGCGGCCAAGAGACCCAGTACTTC
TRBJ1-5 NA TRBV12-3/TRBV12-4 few CASSSFGQGRNQPQHF TGTGCCAGCTCTTCTTTTGGGCAGGGGAGGAATCAGCCCCAACATTTT
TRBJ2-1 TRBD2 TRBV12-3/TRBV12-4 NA CASSKTGLVGAGEQFF TGTGCCAGCAGTAAGACCGGACTAGTGGGAGCAGGTGAGCAGTTCTTC
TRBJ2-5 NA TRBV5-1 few CASSFQGTTRQETQYF TGCGCCAGCAGCTTCCAGGGGACTACGAGACAAGAGACCCAGTACTTC
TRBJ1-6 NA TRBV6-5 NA CASSYSSGGLPAGSSYNSPLHF TGTGCCAGCAGTTACTCGAGCGGGGGGCTCCCGGCAGGGAGCTCCTATAATTCACCCCTCCACTTT
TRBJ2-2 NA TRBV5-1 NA CASSLAQPGGGELFF TGCGCCAGCAGCTTGGCACAACCCGGCGGCGGGGAGCTGTTTTTT
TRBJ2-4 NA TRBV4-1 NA CASSHWGVENIQYF TGCGCCAGCAGCCATTGGGGGGTTGAAAACATTCAGTACTTC
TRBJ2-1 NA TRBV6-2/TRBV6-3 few CASSQGSHGEQFF TGTGCCAGCAGTCAGGGGTCTCATGGTGAGCAGTTCTTC
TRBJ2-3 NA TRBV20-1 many CSARDERRSTDTQYF TGCAGTGCTAGAGATGAAAGGAGAAGCACAGATACGCAGTATTTT
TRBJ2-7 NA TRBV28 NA CASSLSWYEQYF TGTGCCAGCAGTTTATCGTGGTACGAGCAGTACTTC
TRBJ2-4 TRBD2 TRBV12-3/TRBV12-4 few CASSPGVAGKNIQYF TGTGCCAGCAGTCCCGGGGTAGCGGGTAAAAACATTCAGTACTTC
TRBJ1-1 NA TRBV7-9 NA CASTRMNTEAFF TGTGCCAGCACGCGCATGAACACTGAAGCTTTCTTT
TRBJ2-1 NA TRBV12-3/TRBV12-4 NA CATGQGADNEQFF TGTGCCACCGGGCAGGGAGCAGACAATGAGCAGTTCTTC
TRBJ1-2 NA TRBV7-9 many CASSSGGQGFGYTF TGTGCCAGCAGCTCGGGGGGCCAGGGGTTTGGCTACACCTTC
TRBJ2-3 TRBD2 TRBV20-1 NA CSARGWTTSVRDTQYF TGCAGTGCTAGAGGGTGGACAACTAGCGTGAGAGATACGCAGTATTTT
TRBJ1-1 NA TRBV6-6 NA CASSSRQADNTEAFF TGTGCCAGCAGTTCTAGACAGGCGGACAACACTGAAGCTTTCTTT
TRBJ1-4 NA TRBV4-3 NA CASSPRVGRDSEKLFF TGCGCCAGCAGCCCGAGGGTAGGCAGGGATAGTGAAAAACTGTTTTTT